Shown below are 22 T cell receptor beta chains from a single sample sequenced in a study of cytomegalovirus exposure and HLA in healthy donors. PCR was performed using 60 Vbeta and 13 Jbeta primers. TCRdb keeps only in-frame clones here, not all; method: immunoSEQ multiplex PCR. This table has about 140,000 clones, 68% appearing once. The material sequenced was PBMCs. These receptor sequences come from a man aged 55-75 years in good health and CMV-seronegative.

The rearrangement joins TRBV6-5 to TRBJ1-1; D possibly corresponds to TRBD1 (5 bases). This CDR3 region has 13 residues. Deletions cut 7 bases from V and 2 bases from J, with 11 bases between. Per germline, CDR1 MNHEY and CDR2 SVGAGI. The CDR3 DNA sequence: TGTGCCAGCATCGACAGATTTAACACTGAAGCTTTCTTT. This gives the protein CASIDRFNTEAFF.

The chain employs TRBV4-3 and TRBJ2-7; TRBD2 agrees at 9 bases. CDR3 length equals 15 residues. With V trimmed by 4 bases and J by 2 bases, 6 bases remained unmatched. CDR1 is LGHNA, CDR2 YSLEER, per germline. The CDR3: CASSRGAGGPYEQYF. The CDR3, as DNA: TGCGCCAGCAGCCGGGGAGCGGGGGGACCCTACGAGCAGTACTTC.

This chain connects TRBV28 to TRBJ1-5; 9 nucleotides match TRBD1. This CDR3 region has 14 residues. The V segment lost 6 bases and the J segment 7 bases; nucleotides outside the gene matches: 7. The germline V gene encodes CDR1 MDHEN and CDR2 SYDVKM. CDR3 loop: CASRKQGAKQPQHF. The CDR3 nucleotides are TGTGCCAGCAGGAAACAGGGGGCGAAGCAGCCCCAGCATTTT.

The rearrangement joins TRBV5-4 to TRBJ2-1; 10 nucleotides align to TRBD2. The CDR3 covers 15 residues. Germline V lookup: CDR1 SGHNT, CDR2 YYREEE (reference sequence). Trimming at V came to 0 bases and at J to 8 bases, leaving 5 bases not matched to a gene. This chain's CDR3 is CASSLELAGEYEQFF. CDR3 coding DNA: TGTGCCAGCAGCTTGGAGCTAGCGGGAGAGTATGAGCAGTTCTTC.

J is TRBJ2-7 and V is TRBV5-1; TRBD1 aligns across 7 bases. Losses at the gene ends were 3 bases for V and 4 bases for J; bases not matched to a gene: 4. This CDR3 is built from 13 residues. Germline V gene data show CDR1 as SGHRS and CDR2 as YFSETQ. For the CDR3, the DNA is TGCGCCAGCAGCTCCTCGACAGGGTACGAGCAGTACTTC. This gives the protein CASSSSTGYEQYF.

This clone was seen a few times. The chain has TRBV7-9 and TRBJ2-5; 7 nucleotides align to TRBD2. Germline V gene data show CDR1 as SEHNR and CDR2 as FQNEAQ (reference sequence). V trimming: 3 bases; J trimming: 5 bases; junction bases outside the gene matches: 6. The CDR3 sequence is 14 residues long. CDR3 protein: CASSLGGSGETQYF. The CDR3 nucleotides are TGTGCCAGCAGCTTGGGAGGGAGTGGGGAGACCCAGTACTTC. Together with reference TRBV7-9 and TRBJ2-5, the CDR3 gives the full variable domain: DTGVSQNPRHKITKRGQNVTFRCDPISEHNRLYWYRQTLGQGPEFLTYFQNEAQLEKSRLLSDRFSAERPKGSFSTLEIQRTEQGDSAMYLCASSLGGSGETQYFGPGTRLLVL.

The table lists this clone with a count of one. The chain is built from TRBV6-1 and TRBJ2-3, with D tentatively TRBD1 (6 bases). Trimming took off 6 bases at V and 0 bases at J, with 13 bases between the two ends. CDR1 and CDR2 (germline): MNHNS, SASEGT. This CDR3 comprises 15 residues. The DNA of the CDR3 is TGTGCCAGCAGCGCCGGGACATCTAGCACAGATACGCAGTATTTT. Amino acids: CASSAGTSSTDTQYF.

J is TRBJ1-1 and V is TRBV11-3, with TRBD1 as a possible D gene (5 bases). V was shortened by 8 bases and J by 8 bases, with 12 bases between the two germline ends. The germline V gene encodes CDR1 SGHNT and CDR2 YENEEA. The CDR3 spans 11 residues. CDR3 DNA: TGTGCCAGCCCCGCGGGGCAGGAAGCTTTCTTT. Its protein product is CASPAGQEAFF.

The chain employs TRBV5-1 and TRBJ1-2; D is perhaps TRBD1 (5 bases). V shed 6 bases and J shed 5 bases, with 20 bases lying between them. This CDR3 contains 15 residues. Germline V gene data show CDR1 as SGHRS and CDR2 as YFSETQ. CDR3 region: CASNGGDGDLYGYTF. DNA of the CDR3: TGCGCCAGCAATGGGGGGGACGGAGACCTTTATGGCTACACCTTC.

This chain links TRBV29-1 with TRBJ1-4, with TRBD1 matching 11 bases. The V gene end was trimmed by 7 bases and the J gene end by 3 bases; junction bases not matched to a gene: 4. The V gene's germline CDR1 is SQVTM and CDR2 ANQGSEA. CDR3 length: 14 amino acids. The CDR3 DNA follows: TGCAGCGCCCGGACAGGGGGCCCTAATGAAAAACTGTTTTTT. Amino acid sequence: CSARTGGPNEKLFF.

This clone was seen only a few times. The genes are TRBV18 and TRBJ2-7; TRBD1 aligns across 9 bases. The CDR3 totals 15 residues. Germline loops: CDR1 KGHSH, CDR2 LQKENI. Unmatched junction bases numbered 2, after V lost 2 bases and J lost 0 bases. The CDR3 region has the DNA TGTGCCAGCTCACCAAGGGACAGGGTCTCCTACGAGCAGTACTTC. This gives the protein CASSPRDRVSYEQYF.

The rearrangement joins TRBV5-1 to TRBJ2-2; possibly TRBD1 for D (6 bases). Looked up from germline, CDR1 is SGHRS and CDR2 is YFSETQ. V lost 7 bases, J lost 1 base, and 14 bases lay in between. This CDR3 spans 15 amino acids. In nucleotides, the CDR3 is TGCGCCAGCGACAAAGGACAGTTGAACACCGGGGAGCTGTTTTTT. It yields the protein CASDKGQLNTGELFF.

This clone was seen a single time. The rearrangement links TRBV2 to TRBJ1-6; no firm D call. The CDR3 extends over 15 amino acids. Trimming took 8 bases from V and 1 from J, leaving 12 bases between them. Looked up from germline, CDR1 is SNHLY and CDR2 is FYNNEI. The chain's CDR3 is CASLRERSYNSPLHF. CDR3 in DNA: TGTGCCAGCTTGAGGGAACGATCCTATAATTCACCCCTCCACTTT.

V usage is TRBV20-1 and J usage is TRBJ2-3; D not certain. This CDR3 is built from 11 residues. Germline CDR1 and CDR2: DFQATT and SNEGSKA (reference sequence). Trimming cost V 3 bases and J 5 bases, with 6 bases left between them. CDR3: CSASGLDTQYF. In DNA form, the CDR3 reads TGCAGTGCTAGTGGGCTAGATACGCAGTATTTT.

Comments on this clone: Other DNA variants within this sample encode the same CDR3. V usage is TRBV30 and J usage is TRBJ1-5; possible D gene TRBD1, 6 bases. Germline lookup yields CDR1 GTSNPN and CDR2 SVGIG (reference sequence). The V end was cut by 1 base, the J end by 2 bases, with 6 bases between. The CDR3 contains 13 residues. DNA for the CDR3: TGTGCCTGGAGTGGACAGGGCAATCAGCCCCAGCATTTT. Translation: CAWSGQGNQPQHF.

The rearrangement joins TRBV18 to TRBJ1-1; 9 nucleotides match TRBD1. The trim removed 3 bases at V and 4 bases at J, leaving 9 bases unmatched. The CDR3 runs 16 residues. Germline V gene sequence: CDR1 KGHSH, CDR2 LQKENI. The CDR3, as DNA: TGTGCCAGCTCACCCTCCCGCGGGACAGGGCTCACTGAAGCTTTCTTT. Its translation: CASSPSRGTGLTEAFF.

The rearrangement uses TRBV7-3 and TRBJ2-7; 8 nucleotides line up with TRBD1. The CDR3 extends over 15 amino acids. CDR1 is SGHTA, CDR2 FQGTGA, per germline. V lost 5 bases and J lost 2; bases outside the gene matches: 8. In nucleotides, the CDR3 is TGTGCCAGCAGCGCTGACAGGGGCGTTACCTACGAGCAGTACTTC. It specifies CASSADRGVTYEQYF.

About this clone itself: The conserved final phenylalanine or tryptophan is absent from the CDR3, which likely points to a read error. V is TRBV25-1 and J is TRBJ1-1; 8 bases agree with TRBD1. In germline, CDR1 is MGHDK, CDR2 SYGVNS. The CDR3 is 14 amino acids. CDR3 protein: CEWAPTGGDTEAFL. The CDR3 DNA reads TGTGAGTGGGCGCCAACAGGGGGGGACACTGAAGCTTTCCTT.

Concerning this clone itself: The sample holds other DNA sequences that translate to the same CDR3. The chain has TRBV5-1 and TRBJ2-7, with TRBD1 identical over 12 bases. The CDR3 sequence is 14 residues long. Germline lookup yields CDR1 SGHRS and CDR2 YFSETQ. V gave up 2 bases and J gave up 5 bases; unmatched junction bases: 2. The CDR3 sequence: CASSFGTGGNEQYF. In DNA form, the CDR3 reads TGCGCCAGCAGCTTCGGGACAGGGGGCAACGAGCAGTACTTC.

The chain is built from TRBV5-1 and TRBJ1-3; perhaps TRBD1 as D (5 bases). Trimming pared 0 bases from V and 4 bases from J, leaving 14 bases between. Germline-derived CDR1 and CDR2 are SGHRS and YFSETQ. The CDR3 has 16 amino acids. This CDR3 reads CASSLGAREAGNTIYF. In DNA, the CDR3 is TGCGCCAGCAGCTTGGGCGCCAGGGAGGCAGGAAACACCATATATTTT. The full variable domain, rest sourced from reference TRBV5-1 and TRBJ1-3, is KAGVTQTPRYLIKTRGQQVTLSCSPISGHRSVSWYQQTPGQGLQFLFEYFSETQRNKGNFPGRFSGRQFSNSRSEMNVSTLELGDSALYLCASSLGAREAGNTIYFGEGSWLTVV.

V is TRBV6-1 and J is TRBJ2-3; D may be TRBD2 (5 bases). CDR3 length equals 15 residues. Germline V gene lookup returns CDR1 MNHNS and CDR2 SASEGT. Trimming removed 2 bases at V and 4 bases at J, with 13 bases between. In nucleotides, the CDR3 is TGTGCCAGCAGTGAAACATGGTCGGGGTCAGATACGCAGTATTTT. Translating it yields CASSETWSGSDTQYF.

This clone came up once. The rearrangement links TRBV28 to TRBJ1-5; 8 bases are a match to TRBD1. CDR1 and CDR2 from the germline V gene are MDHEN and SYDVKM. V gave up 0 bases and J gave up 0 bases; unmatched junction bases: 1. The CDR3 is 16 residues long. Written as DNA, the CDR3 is TGTGCCAGCAGTTTATGGGGACAGGCTAGCAATCAGCCCCAGCATTTT. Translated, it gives CASSLWGQASNQPQHF.